The clone carrying this T cell receptor (beta chain) has a count of ten or more. The source of the sample is a study of T cells in Graves' hyperthyroidism and ophthalmopathy. Thyroid ultrasound and orbital computed tomography, with clinical symptoms and serum thyroxine and TRAb, informed diagnoses. Amplification of TCR beta CDR3 regions used RNA as the template. When the TCR CDR3 underwent first-round RT-PCR, the HTBI primer set was used. Using its own MiXCR run on the multiplex PCR reads, TCRdb lists one record per CDR3 protein. The data hold 550,000 to 700,000 distinct CDR3 sequences, with 40% to 55% observed a single time. Germline V lookup: CDR1 SGHRS, CDR2 YFSETQ. Trimming left V 2 bases short and J 2 bases short, with 8 bases between. The CDR3 is 13 amino acids.

V gene TRBV5-1 combines with J gene TRBJ2-7; the D is unclear. Source material: peripheral blood or thyroid tissue (not recorded which). The TCR comes from an adult woman with Graves' disease, either hyperthyroidism or ophthalmopathy (not recorded which). The CDR3 sequence: CASSFVVAYEQYF. CDR3 in DNA: TGCGCCAGCAGCTTTGTCGTCGCCTACGAGCAGTACTTC.